The 15 T cell receptor beta chains reported below all come from one sample, sequenced in a study of blood T cell repertoires in COVID-19 (TCRdb year 2020). Receptors were amplified or captured by the immunoSEQ multiplex PCR assay. The table was pulled from immuneACCESS by TCRdb, which kept in-frame rearrangements only. Such tables lose some clones; where checked, under half of the loss comes from unresolved V genes, and the rest has no known cause. Recorded for this sample are just over 50,000 clones; just over 85% of them occurred a single time. 3.5% to 4.5% of the sample rests with the top ten. Sequencing was performed on peripheral blood. The receptors were sampled from a man aged 80 or over with active COVID-19.

This chain uses TRBV9 with TRBJ1-2, with TRBD1 as a possible D gene (5 bases). The V end was cut by 0 bases, the J end by 5 bases, with 8 bases between. There are 13 residues in the CDR3. Germline values: CDR1 SGDLS, CDR2 YYNGEE. In DNA, the CDR3 is TGTGCCAGCAGCGTAGAGCAGGGTTATGGCTACACCTTC. Translating gives CASSVEQGYGYTF.

V is TRBV10-3 and J is TRBJ1-1, with D uncertain. Deletions cut 3 bases from V and 0 bases from J, with 11 bases between. CDR1 and CDR2 (germline): ENHRY, SYGVKD. The CDR3 has 15 amino acids. CDR3 loop: CAISDSVRVNTEAFF. CDR3 DNA: TGTGCCATCAGTGATAGCGTTAGGGTGAACACTGAAGCTTTCTTT.

This rearrangement joins TRBV11-2 to TRBJ2-7; 12 nucleotides align to TRBD1. With V trimmed by 3 bases and J by 6 bases, 3 bases remained unmatched. Germline values: CDR1 SGHAT, CDR2 FQNNGV. The CDR3 has 14 amino acids. This CDR3 is CASSLGQGAGEQYF. The CDR3 region has the DNA TGTGCCAGCAGCTTGGGACAGGGGGCGGGCGAGCAGTACTTC.

J is TRBJ2-2 and V is TRBV5-4; a possible D gene is TRBD1 (6 bases). Germline CDR1 and CDR2: SGHNT and YYREEE (reference sequence). The CDR3 consists of 15 residues. V shed 0 bases and J shed 5 bases, with 11 bases lying between them. The chain's CDR3 is CASSLGAGVTGELFF. The CDR3 bases are TGTGCCAGCAGCTTGGGGGCAGGGGTTACCGGGGAGCTGTTTTTT.

The chain recombines TRBV10-3 with TRBJ2-7; TRBD1 might be the D (6 bases). Germline CDR1 ENHRY, CDR2 SYGVKD. The CDR3 is 13 residues long. Between the trimmed V and J ends, which lost 6 bases and 6 bases, there was a span of 15 bases. CDR3 nucleotide sequence: TGTGCCATCAGCACCGGGACACCCGGCGAGCAGTACTTC. This codes for CAISTGTPGEQYF.

The gene calls are TRBV5-4 and TRBJ2-7; D might be TRBD1 (6 bases). Germline V CDR1 and CDR2: SGHNT, YYREEE (reference sequence). V lost 2 bases, J lost 2 bases, and 11 bases lay in between. The CDR3 covers 14 residues. The CDR3 is CASSFKDRAYEQYF. In DNA form, the CDR3 reads TGTGCCAGCAGCTTCAAGGACAGAGCCTACGAGCAGTACTTC.

This clone was counted between two and nine times. The rearrangement links TRBV2 to TRBJ1-6; 9 nucleotides line up with TRBD1. Germline CDR1 reads SNHLY; CDR2 reads FYNNEI. This CDR3 contains 15 residues. Unmatched junction bases numbered 2, after V lost 1 base and J lost 7 bases. CDR3 DNA sequence: TGTGCCAGCAGTGAAGGGGGACAGGGAAATTCACCCCTCCACTTT. It specifies CASSEGGQGNSPLHF.

The chain combines TRBV13 with TRBJ2-4; D may be TRBD1 (5 bases). Trimming left V 2 bases short and J 2 bases short, with 16 bases between. Germline CDR1 PRHDT, CDR2 FYEKMQ (reference sequence). This CDR3 is built from 17 residues. The CDR3 DNA sequence: TGTGCCAGCAGCTTACCATTCAGGGAAGACACCAAAAACATTCAGTACTTC. Translating it yields CASSLPFREDTKNIQYF.

This chain joins TRBV2 and TRBJ2-2, with D possibly TRBD2 on 5 matching bases. Germline V gene lookup returns CDR1 SNHLY and CDR2 FYNNEI. V was trimmed by 8 bases and J by 0 bases, leaving 10 bases between them. The CDR3 runs to 14 residues. Here the CDR3 reads CASLRAANTGELFF. CDR3 coding DNA: TGTGCCAGCCTGAGGGCAGCGAACACCGGGGAGCTGTTTTTT.

The chain employs TRBV5-1 and TRBJ2-5; 8 bases match TRBD2. CDR3 size: 13 residues. V was clipped by 2 bases and J by 4 bases; unmatched bases: 1. CDR1 and CDR2 (germline): SGHRS, YFSETQ. The CDR3: CASSLAGVETQYF. DNA for the CDR3: TGCGCCAGCAGCTTAGCGGGAGTAGAGACCCAGTACTTC.

The chain is built from TRBV7-2 and TRBJ2-5; 11 nucleotides line up with TRBD2. The CDR3 is made up of 16 amino acids. V shed 2 bases, J shed 4 bases, and the junction held 6 bases outside the gene matches. Germline values: CDR1 SGHTA, CDR2 FQGNSA. The CDR3 coding sequence is TGTGCCAGCAGCTTAAATATAGCGGGAGGGACAGAGACCCAGTACTTC. Translating it yields CASSLNIAGGTETQYF.

The chain has TRBV5-4 and TRBJ2-7; possible D gene TRBD1, 6 bases. The V and J ends lost 4 bases and 2 bases respectively, with 19 bases between them. Germline loops: CDR1 SGHNT, CDR2 YYREEE (reference sequence). The CDR3 is 16 residues long. The CDR3 DNA follows: TGTGCCAGCAGCCCCAGGGGTCTCTCGGACCCCTACGAGCAGTACTTC. Translated, it gives CASSPRGLSDPYEQYF.

This sequence joins TRBV2 and TRBJ1-2, with 9 nucleotides matching TRBD1. The V gene end was trimmed by 5 bases and the J gene end by 8 bases; junction bases not matched to a gene: 6. Germline CDR1 is SNHLY and CDR2 is FYNNEI. This CDR3 region has 13 residues. CDR3 nucleotide sequence: TGTGCCAGCAGTAAACGGACAGGGGAAGGCTACACCTTC. It encodes CASSKRTGEGYTF. The full variable domain, in which reference TRBV2 and TRBJ1-2 provide the parts outside the CDR3, is EPEVTQTPSHQVTQMGQEVILRCVPISNHLYFYWYRQILGQKVEFLVSFYNNEISEKSEIFDDQFSVERPDGSNFTLKIRSTKLEDSAMYFCASSKRTGEGYTFGSGTRLTVV.

The V call is TRBV11-3, the J call TRBJ1-6; D possibly corresponds to TRBD1 (6 bases). The germline CDR1 and CDR2 sequences are SGHNT and YENEEA. V lost 5 bases and J lost 7, with 9 bases in between. This CDR3 contains 13 residues. The CDR3 coding sequence is TGTGCCAGCAGCCTCGGACAGAATTCACCCCTCCACTTT. Its translation is CASSLGQNSPLHF.

The V call is TRBV7-3, the J call TRBJ1-3; TRBD1 agrees at 8 bases. V shed 5 bases and J 3 bases; nucleotides not matched to a gene: 9. In germline, CDR1 is SGHTA, CDR2 FQGTGA. This CDR3 comprises 16 residues. CDR3 sequence reads: CASSISGTGGGNTIYF. The DNA for the CDR3 is TGTGCCAGCAGCATATCCGGGACAGGCGGTGGAAACACCATATATTTT.